This entry features one T cell receptor beta chain sequence. Its antigen is not identified. The assay was immunoSEQ multiplex PCR, and TCRdb's table has in-frame clones only and misses some. The sample contains 50,000 or so clones, about 94% of which appear only once. These data originate in a study of T cell therapy after organ transplantation. Study background: T cells were expanded about two weeks with 30 CMV class I/II epitopes. Up to 6 doses were given at 2-week intervals. Two of the ten patients were classed as nonresponders.

This CDR3 is built from 17 residues. Germline CDR1 and CDR2: SGHAT and FQDESV (reference sequence). V was trimmed by 1 base and J by 2 bases, leaving 15 bases between them. Notes on the study in general: Reconstitution after therapy seemingly combined transferred and product-undetected endogenous clonotypes.

This rearrangement joins TRBV11-1 to TRBJ2-1; D call uncertain. This receptor was identified in a human patient who had received a solid organ transplant and had CMV disease. The input for sequencing was CD8+ T cells from blood, taken before autologous CMV-specific T cell therapy. The CDR3: CASSLERSGTPYNEQFF. As DNA, the CDR3 is TGTGCCAGCAGCTTAGAACGTTCGGGCACCCCCTACAATGAGCAGTTCTTC.